The source of this T cell receptor (beta chain) is a study of neurological immune-mediated disorders. Findings and caveats of the study: HTLV-1-associated myelopathy had the most TCR clonal expansion, whereas multiple sclerosis had the least (lower than in healthy controls).

TCRdb fed the 5' RACE reads into MiXCR, producing one record per CDR3 protein. Of tens of thousands of distinct CDR3 sequences listed, roughly 13% are singletons. This clonotype was seen a handful of times. The antigen is not known. Source material: PBMCs. This clonotype was sampled from a woman between 50 and 59 years old in good health.

The CDR3 loop is CASSERGGRTEAFF. CDR3 DNA: TGCGCCAGCAGCGAGAGAGGGGGTCGTACTGAAGCTTTCTTT. V usage is TRBV5-1 and J usage is TRBJ1-1, with D perhaps TRBD1 (6 bases). The germline V gene has CDR1 SGHRS and CDR2 YFSETQ. Trimming left V 4 bases short and J 5 bases short, with 15 bases between. CDR3 length: 14 amino acids.